The clone carrying this TCR beta chain was picked up many times. Its matching antigen is unknown. The data derive from a study of T cell repertoires in cytomegalovirus infection. About the study: Both a matching HLA type and CMV infection were indicated by public TCR beta signatures. Study-level results: CMV carriers with the relevant HLA were identified by cumulative public TCR beta family frequency. Dominant in the ex vivo response were TCR beta clonotypes restricted by HLA-C and specific for CMV.

TCRdb independently ran MiXCR on the reads; one entry per CDR3 protein. The sample contains 130,000 or so distinct CDR3 sequences, under 8.5% of which appear only once. This CDR3 is 11 amino acids long. CDR1 is SQVTM and CDR2 is ANQGSEA in the germline V gene. The J segment lost 6 bases and the V segment lost 8 bases, leaving 4 bases of the junction unmatched. What was sequenced was PBMCs. The gene calls are TRBV29-1 and TRBJ2-3; 8 bases are shared with TRBD2. This TCR was sampled from a human donor in good health (CMV status not recorded). Some clones in this sample may be carry-over from other donors' samples. The CDR3 DNA sequence: TGCAGCCCACAGCGGGGGGATACGCAGTATTTT. Protein: CSPQRGDTQYF.